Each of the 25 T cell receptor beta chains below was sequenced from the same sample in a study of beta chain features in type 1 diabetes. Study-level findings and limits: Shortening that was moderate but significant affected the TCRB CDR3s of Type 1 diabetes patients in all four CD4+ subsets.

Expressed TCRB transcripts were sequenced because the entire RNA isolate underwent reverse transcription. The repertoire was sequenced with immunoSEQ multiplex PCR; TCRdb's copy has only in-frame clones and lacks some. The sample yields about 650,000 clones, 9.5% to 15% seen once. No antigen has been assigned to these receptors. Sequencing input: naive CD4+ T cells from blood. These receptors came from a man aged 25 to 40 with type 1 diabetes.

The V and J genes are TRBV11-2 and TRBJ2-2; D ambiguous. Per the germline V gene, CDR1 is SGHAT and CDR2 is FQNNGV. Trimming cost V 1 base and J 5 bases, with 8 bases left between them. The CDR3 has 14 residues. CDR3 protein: CASSLVGRTGELFF. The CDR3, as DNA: TGTGCCAGCAGCTTAGTAGGCCGGACCGGGGAGCTGTTTTTT.

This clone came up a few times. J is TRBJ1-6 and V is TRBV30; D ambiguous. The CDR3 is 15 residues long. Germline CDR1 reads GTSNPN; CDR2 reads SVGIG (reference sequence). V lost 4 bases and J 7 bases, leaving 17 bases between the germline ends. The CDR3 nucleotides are TGTGCCTGGAAAGCAGGTGAGGCGACGAATTCACCCCTCCACTTT. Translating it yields CAWKAGEATNSPLHF.

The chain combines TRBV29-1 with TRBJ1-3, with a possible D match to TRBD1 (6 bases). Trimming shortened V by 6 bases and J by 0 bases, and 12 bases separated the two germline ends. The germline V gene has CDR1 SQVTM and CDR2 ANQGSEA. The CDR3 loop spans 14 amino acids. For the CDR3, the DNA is TGCAGCGTCGCTCCACAGGGCTCTGGAAACACCATATATTTT. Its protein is CSVAPQGSGNTIYF.

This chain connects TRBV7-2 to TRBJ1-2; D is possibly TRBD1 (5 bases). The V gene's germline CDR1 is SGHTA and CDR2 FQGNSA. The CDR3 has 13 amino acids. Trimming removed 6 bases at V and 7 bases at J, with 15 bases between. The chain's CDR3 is CASRLEGVPGYTF. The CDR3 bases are TGTGCCAGCAGGCTCGAAGGGGTCCCTGGCTACACCTTC.

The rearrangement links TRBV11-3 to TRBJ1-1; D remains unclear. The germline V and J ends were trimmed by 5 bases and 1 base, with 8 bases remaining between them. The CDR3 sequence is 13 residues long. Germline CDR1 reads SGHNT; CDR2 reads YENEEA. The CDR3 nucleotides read TGTGCCAGCAGCCGGACGAGGAACACTGAAGCTTTCTTT. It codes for CASSRTRNTEAFF.

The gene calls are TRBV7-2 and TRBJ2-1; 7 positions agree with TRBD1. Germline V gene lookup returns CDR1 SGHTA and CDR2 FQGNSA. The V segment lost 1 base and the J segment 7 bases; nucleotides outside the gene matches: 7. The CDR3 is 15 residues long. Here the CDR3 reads CASSLVTGAWNEQFF. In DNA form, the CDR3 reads TGTGCCAGCAGCTTAGTAACAGGGGCTTGGAATGAGCAGTTCTTC.

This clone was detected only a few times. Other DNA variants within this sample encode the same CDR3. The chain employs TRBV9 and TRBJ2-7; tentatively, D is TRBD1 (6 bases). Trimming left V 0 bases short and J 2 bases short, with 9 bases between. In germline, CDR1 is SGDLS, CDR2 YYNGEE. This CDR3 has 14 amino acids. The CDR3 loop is CASSVGTVAYEQYF. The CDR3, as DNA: TGTGCCAGCAGCGTAGGGACAGTAGCCTACGAGCAGTACTTC.

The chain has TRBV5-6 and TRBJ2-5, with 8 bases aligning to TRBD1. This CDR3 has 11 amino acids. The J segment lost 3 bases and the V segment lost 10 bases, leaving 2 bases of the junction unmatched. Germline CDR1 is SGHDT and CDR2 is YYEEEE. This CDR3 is CAWTGKETQYF. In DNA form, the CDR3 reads TGTGCCTGGACAGGGAAAGAGACCCAGTACTTC.

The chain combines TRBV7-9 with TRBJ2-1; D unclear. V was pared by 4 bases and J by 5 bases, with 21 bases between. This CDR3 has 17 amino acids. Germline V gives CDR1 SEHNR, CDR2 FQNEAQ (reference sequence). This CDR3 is CASSYQIRSTVDNEQFF. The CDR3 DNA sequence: TGTGCCAGCAGCTACCAGATTAGGTCGACGGTGGACAATGAGCAGTTCTTC.

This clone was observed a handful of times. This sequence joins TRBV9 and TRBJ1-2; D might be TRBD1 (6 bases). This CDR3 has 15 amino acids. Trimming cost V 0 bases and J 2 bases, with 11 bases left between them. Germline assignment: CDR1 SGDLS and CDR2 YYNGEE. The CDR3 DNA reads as TGTGCCAGCAGCGTAGAACAGGGAGGAAACTATGGCTACACCTTC. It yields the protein CASSVEQGGNYGYTF.

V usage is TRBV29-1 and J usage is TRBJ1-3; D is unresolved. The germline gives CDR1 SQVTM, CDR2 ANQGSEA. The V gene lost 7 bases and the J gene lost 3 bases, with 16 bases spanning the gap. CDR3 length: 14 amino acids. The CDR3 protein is CSAGYGSGGNTIYF. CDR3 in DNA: TGCAGCGCTGGTTATGGTAGTGGTGGAAACACCATATATTTT.

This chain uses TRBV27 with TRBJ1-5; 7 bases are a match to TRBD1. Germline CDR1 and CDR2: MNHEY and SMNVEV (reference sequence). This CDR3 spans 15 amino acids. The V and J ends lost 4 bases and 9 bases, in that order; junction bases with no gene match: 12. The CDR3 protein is CASSSTGLFSPPQHF. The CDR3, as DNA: TGTGCCAGCAGTTCGACAGGGTTGTTCTCTCCGCCCCAGCATTTT.

CDR3 DNA: TGTGCCAGCAGCGACGTCGGGGCCGGTGGCTACACCTTC. Translated, it gives CASSDVGAGGYTF. V gene TRBV7-2 combines with J gene TRBJ1-2; D possibly corresponds to TRBD1 (5 bases). The CDR3 has 13 residues. With 5 bases removed from V and 7 bases from J, the gap between germline ends came to 14 bases. From germline, CDR1 is SGHTA and CDR2 FQGNSA.

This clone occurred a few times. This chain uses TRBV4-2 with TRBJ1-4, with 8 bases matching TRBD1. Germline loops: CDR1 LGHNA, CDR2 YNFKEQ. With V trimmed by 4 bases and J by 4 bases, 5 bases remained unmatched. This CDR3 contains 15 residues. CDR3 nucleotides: TGTGCCAGCAGCCCGCAGGGGGCCGTTAATGAAAAACTGTTTTTT. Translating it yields CASSPQGAVNEKLFF.

CDR3 nucleotide sequence: TGTGCCAGCACACGAGGACCCTACGAGCAGTACTTC. Residues: CASTRGPYEQYF. The chain links TRBV25-1 to TRBJ2-7; unclear D gene. V dropped 7 bases and J dropped 2 bases, with 9 bases sitting between them. Germline CDR1 and CDR2: MGHDK and SYGVNS. This CDR3 spans 12 amino acids.

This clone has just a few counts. CDR3 sequence reads: CASSTRTSGGSDTQYF. In nucleotides, the CDR3 is TGTGCCAGCAGCACCCGGACTAGCGGGGGGTCAGATACGCAGTATTTT. The J gene is TRBJ2-3, the V gene TRBV21-1; the listed D gene, TRBD2, was not tested against the DNA. TRBV21-1 is a known pseudogene. The CDR3 extends over 16 amino acids.

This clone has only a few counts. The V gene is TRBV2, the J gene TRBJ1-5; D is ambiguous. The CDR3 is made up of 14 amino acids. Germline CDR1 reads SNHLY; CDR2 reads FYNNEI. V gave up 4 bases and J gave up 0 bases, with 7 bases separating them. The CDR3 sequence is CASSGSYSNQPQHF. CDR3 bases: TGTGCCAGCAGTGGGAGTTATAGCAATCAGCCCCAGCATTTT.

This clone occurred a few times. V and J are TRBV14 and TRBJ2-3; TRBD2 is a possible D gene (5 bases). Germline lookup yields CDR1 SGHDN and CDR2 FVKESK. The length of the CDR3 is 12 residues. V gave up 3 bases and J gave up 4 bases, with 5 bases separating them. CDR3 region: CASSHGADTQYF. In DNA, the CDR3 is TGTGCCAGCAGCCACGGGGCAGATACGCAGTATTTT.

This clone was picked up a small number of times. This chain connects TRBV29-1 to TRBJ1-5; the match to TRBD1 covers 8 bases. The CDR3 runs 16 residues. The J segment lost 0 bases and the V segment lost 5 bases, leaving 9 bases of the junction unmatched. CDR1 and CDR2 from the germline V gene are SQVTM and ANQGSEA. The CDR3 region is CSVSTGDRYSNQPQHF. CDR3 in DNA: TGCAGCGTTTCGACAGGGGACCGATATAGCAATCAGCCCCAGCATTTT.

CDR3 in amino acids: CSATGGYEKLFF. CDR3 nucleotides: TGCAGCGCGACAGGGGGCTATGAAAAACTGTTTTTT. The chain couples TRBV29-1 to TRBJ1-4; TRBD1 matches 10 bases. Germline V gene lookup returns CDR1 SQVTM and CDR2 ANQGSEA. The CDR3 has 12 amino acids. V lost 7 bases to trimming and J lost 6 bases; unmatched junction nucleotides: 2.

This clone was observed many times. Written as DNA, the CDR3 is TGTGCCAGCAGTCACAATGAGCAGTTCTTC. Translated, it gives CASSHNEQFF. J is TRBJ2-1 and V is TRBV2, with no clear D. Germline CDR1 SNHLY, CDR2 FYNNEI. The CDR3 length is 10 residues. V was pared by 5 bases and J by 5 bases, with 1 base between.

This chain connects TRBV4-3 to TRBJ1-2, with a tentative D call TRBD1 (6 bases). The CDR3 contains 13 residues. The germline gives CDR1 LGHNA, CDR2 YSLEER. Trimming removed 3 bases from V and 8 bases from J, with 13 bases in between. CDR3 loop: CASSQGGTFGYTF. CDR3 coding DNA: TGCGCCAGCAGCCAGGGTGGGACATTCGGCTACACCTTC.

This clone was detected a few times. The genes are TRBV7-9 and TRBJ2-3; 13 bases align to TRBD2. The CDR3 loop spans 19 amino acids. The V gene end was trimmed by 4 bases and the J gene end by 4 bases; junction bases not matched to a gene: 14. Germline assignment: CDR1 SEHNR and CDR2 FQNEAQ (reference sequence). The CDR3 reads CASSSSPTSGGAGADTQYF. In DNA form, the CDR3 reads TGTGCCAGCAGCTCCTCCCCAACTAGCGGGGGGGCCGGGGCAGATACGCAGTATTTT. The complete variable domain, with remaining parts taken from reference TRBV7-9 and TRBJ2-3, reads DTGVSQNPRHKITKRGQNVTFRCDPISEHNRLYWYRQTLGQGPEFLTYFQNEAQLEKSRLLSDRFSAERPKGSFSTLEIQRTEQGDSAMYLCASSSSPTSGGAGADTQYFGPGTRLTVL.

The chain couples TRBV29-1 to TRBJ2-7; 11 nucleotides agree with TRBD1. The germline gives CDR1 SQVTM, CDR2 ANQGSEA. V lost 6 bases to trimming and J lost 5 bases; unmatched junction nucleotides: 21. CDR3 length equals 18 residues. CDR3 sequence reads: CSVAGTGGRGVLRNEQYF. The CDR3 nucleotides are TGCAGCGTCGCCGGGACAGGGGGTAGAGGGGTCCTGAGGAACGAGCAGTACTTC.

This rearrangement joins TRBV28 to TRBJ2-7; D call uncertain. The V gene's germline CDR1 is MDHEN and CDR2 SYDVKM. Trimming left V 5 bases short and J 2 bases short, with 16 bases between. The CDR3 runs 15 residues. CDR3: CASSPTTAFTYEQYF. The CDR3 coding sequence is TGTGCCAGCAGTCCAACCACGGCCTTTACCTACGAGCAGTACTTC.